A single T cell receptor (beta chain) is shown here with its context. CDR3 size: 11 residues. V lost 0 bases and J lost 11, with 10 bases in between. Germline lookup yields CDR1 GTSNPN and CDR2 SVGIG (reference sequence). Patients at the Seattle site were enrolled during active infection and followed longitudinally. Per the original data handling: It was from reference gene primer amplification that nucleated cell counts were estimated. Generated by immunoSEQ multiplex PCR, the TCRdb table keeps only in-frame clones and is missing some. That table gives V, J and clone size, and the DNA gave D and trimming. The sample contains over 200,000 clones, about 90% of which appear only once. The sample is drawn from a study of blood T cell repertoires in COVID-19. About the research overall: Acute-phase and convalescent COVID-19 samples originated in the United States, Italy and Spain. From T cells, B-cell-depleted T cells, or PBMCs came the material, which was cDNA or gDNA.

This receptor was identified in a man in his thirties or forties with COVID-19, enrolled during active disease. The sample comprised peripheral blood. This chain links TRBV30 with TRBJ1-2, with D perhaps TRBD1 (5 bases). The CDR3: CAWSVLNRYTF. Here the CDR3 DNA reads TGTGCCTGGAGTGTACTTAACAGGTACACCTTC.